The next 21 T cell receptor beta chains were all read from a single sample in a study of cytomegalovirus exposure and HLA in healthy donors. Libraries were prepared by immunoSEQ multiplex PCR; TCRdb keeps only in-frame clonotypes and omits some of them. The sample has 250,000 to 300,000 clones; 80% to 90% are singletons. The source material was PBMCs. The receptors were gathered from a woman aged 18-35 years in good health and CMV-seronegative.

The chain uses TRBV11-3 and TRBJ2-1, with 14 bases lining up with TRBD2. Germline lookup yields CDR1 SGHNT and CDR2 YENEEA. The CDR3 covers 18 residues. V lost 5 bases and J lost 0; bases outside the gene matches: 6. The DNA of the CDR3 is TGTGCCAGCAGCCCTGGACTAGCGGGAGGTTCCTCCTACAATGAGCAGTTCTTC. This sequence encodes CASSPGLAGGSSYNEQFF.

The chain is built from TRBV7-9 and TRBJ1-6; the D is unclear. Germline V CDR1 and CDR2: SEHNR, FQNEAQ (reference sequence). The germline V and J ends were trimmed by 6 bases and 8 bases, with 14 bases remaining between them. There are 14 residues in the CDR3. For the CDR3, the DNA is TGTGCCAGCAGGTATACGAGGAAAGATTCACCCCTCCACTTT. Translated: CASRYTRKDSPLHF.

The rearrangement links TRBV18 to TRBJ2-7, with unresolved D. Germline V gene sequence: CDR1 KGHSH, CDR2 LQKENI. Trimming removed 6 bases from V and 5 bases from J, with 14 bases in between. The CDR3 runs to 13 residues. The CDR3: CASSPLSSNEQYF. DNA for the CDR3: TGTGCCAGCTCTCCTCTGTCCAGTAACGAGCAGTACTTC.

This clone was seen more than once but under ten times. V gene TRBV28 combines with J gene TRBJ2-7, with a possible D match to TRBD2 (6 bases). Germline assignment: CDR1 MDHEN and CDR2 SYDVKM. There are 15 residues in the CDR3. V lost 3 bases and J 3 bases, leaving 15 bases between the germline ends. CDR3 DNA sequence: TGTGCCAGCAGTTTTGAGATAGGAGGGGACTACGAGCAGTACTTC. Amino acids: CASSFEIGGDYEQYF. The full variable domain, with the rest looked up from reference TRBV28 and TRBJ2-7, is DVKVTQSSRYLVKRTGEKVFLECVQDMDHENMFWYRQDPGLGLRLIYFSYDVKMKEKGDIPEGYSVSREKKERFSLILESASTNQTSMYLCASSFEIGGDYEQYFGPGTRLTVT.

V is TRBV19 and J is TRBJ1-4; no reliable D call. This CDR3 has 15 amino acids. With 5 bases removed from V and 0 bases from J, the gap between germline ends came to 10 bases. CDR1 is LNHDA, CDR2 SQIVND, per germline (reference sequence). The CDR3 DNA reads as TGTGCCAGTAGTTCACAAACGTCAACTAATGAAAAACTGTTTTTT. Translated, it gives CASSSQTSTNEKLFF.

The chain is built from TRBV5-4 and TRBJ1-1; D remains unclear. Trimming removed 4 bases at V and 3 bases at J, with 7 bases between. The CDR3 has 12 residues. Germline CDR1 is SGHNT and CDR2 is YYREEE (reference sequence). The CDR3 region has the DNA TGTGCCAGCAGCGTTGCAGACACTGAAGCTTTCTTT. This encodes CASSVADTEAFF. The whole variable domain, filled in from reference TRBV5-4 and TRBJ1-1, reads ETGVTQSPTHLIKTRGQQVTLRCSSQSGHNTVSWYQQALGQGPQFIFQYYREEENGRGNFPPRFSGLQFPNYSSELNVNALELDDSALYLCASSVADTEAFFGQGTRLTVV.

This chain's CDR3 is CASRAEYNSPLHF. The CDR3 bases are TGTGCCAGTAGGGCAGAATATAATTCACCCCTCCACTTT. This chain connects TRBV19 to TRBJ1-6; D ambiguous. Between the trimmed V and J ends, which lost 6 bases and 4 bases, there was a span of 7 bases. The germline V gene has CDR1 LNHDA and CDR2 SQIVND (reference sequence). This CDR3 comprises 13 residues.

J is TRBJ1-2 and V is TRBV7-3, with 12 nucleotides matching TRBD1. V trimming: 5 bases; J trimming: 0 bases; junction bases outside the gene matches: 7. The germline V gene encodes CDR1 SGHTA and CDR2 FQGTGA. The CDR3 loop spans 17 amino acids. The CDR3 region has the DNA TGTGCCAGCAGCACGGGACAGGGGGCAGGGGCTAACTATGGCTACACCTTC. It yields the protein CASSTGQGAGANYGYTF.

The chain is built from TRBV14 and TRBJ2-7; unclear D gene. Germline V gene sequence: CDR1 SGHDN, CDR2 FVKESK. The CDR3 is made up of 11 amino acids. Trimming removed 6 bases from V and 5 bases from J, with 8 bases in between. As DNA, the CDR3 is TGTGCCAGCAGTCAGGCTGACGAGCAGTACTTC. Residues: CASSQADEQYF.

The rearrangement uses TRBV19 and TRBJ1-6; D is unclear. V shed 6 bases and J shed 6 bases, with 15 bases lying between them. The CDR3 is made up of 15 amino acids. The germline CDR1 and CDR2 sequences are LNHDA and SQIVND (reference sequence). The CDR3 here is CASSLLEMVNSPLHF. The CDR3, as DNA: TGTGCCAGTAGCCTATTAGAGATGGTTAATTCACCCCTCCACTTT. Variable domain in full (rest from reference TRBV19 and TRBJ1-6): DGGITQSPKYLFRKEGQNVTLSCEQNLNHDAMYWYRQDPGQGLRLIYYSQIVNDFQKGDIAEGYSVSREKKESFPLTVTSAQKNPTAFYLCASSLLEMVNSPLHFGNGTRLTVT.

The chain recombines TRBV27 with TRBJ1-3; D is unresolved. Per the germline V gene, CDR1 is MNHEY and CDR2 is SMNVEV (reference sequence). Trimming removed 1 base at V and 0 bases at J, with 7 bases between. CDR3 length: 15 amino acids. The CDR3 region is CASSLYLSSGNTIYF. CDR3 coding DNA: TGTGCCAGCAGTTTATATCTCAGCTCTGGAAACACCATATATTTT.

The CDR3 nucleotides read TGTGCCAGCAGTGAAGCTTCTTCGGGACTAGGTATTTCCTACGAGCAGTACTTC. Encoded protein: CASSEASSGLGISYEQYF. The V and J genes are TRBV6-1 and TRBJ2-7; 8 nucleotides agree with TRBD2. V trimming: 0 bases; J trimming: 1 base; junction bases outside the gene matches: 11. Germline values: CDR1 MNHNS, CDR2 SASEGT. This CDR3 spans 18 amino acids.

V gene TRBV6-5 combines with J gene TRBJ2-7, with D tentatively TRBD1 (6 bases). Germline V gene data show CDR1 as MNHEY and CDR2 as SVGAGI. This CDR3 is built from 13 residues. V was pared by 3 bases and J by 5 bases, with 11 bases between. The CDR3: CASSYRGIHEQYF. CDR3 nucleotides: TGTGCCAGCAGTTATAGGGGGATCCACGAGCAGTACTTC.

The chain employs TRBV11-2 and TRBJ1-1; possible D gene TRBD1, 5 bases. Germline V gene data show CDR1 as SGHAT and CDR2 as FQNNGV. V dropped 6 bases and J dropped 0 bases, with 8 bases sitting between them. This CDR3 region has 13 residues. CDR3 nucleotides: TGTGCCAGCAGTCAGACAGTGAACACTGAAGCTTTCTTT. It yields the protein CASSQTVNTEAFF.

The chain recombines TRBV19 with TRBJ1-5; the D gene is possibly TRBD1 (6 bases). Per the germline V gene, CDR1 is LNHDA and CDR2 is SQIVND (reference sequence). This CDR3 is 15 amino acids long. V lost 3 bases and J lost 4, with 13 bases in between. CDR3 sequence (DNA): TGTGCCAGTAGTATCATACAGGGTGGTAATCAGCCCCAGCATTTT. Protein: CASSIIQGGNQPQHF.

The chain joins TRBV27 to TRBJ2-7; weak D call: TRBD2 (5 bases). The length of the CDR3 is 14 residues. V shed 6 bases and J shed 2 bases, with 14 bases lying between them. From germline, CDR1 is MNHEY and CDR2 SMNVEV (reference sequence). The CDR3 protein is CASSLGLETYEQYF. In DNA form, the CDR3 reads TGTGCCAGCAGCCTCGGACTGGAAACCTACGAGCAGTACTTC.

The CDR3 is CASSAKPGIEAFF. CDR3 in DNA: TGTGCCAGCAGCGCTAAACCAGGGATTGAAGCTTTCTTT. V gene TRBV9 combines with J gene TRBJ1-1; D perhaps matches TRBD1 (5 bases). CDR1 and CDR2 (germline): SGDLS, YYNGEE. This CDR3 comprises 13 residues. Between the trimmed V and J ends, which lost 3 bases and 7 bases, there was a span of 13 bases.

This chain joins TRBV6-4 and TRBJ2-3; maybe TRBD1 (6 bases). This CDR3 has 15 amino acids. The V end lost 3 bases, the J end lost 2 bases, and 12 bases lay between the germline ends. The germline CDR1 and CDR2 sequences are MRHNA and SNTAGT. The CDR3 protein is CASSEGAGDTDTQYF. In DNA form, the CDR3 reads TGTGCCAGCAGTGAGGGGGCAGGGGACACAGATACGCAGTATTTT.

The V gene is TRBV5-1, the J gene TRBJ2-7; TRBD2 matches at 8 bases. V lost 4 bases, J lost 5 bases, and 5 bases stayed unmatched. CDR3 length equals 13 residues. Germline CDR1 SGHRS, CDR2 YFSETQ. In DNA, the CDR3 is TGCGCCAGCAGCATCCGGGGGGGCGACGAGCAGTACTTC. This codes for CASSIRGGDEQYF.

This chain uses TRBV18 with TRBJ2-7; 8 bases are shared with TRBD1. V trimming: 3 bases; J trimming: 3 bases; junction bases outside the gene matches: 7. The germline V gene has CDR1 KGHSH and CDR2 LQKENI. CDR3 length equals 15 residues. CDR3 in DNA: TGTGCCAGCTCACCCCGACAGGGGCGTATCTACGAGCAGTACTTC. Protein: CASSPRQGRIYEQYF.

This chain links TRBV7-2 with TRBJ2-1; TRBD1 is a possible D gene (6 bases). V was trimmed by 3 bases and J by 4 bases, leaving 16 bases between them. The CDR3 contains 16 residues. CDR1 is SGHTA and CDR2 is FQGNSA in the germline V gene. The CDR3 DNA is TGTGCCAGCAGCTTCAACGCTGCAACAGGGTACAATGAGCAGTTCTTC. It yields the protein CASSFNAATGYNEQFF.